This TCR beta chain was identified during a study of blood T cell repertoires in COVID-19. Across the study: Italy, Spain and the United States were the sources of the convalescent and acute COVID-19 samples. The cDNA or gDNA used as material had been derived from T cells, B-cell-depleted T cells, or PBMCs.

Per the original methods: From reference gene primer amplification, estimates of nucleated cell counts were derived. The assay was immunoSEQ multiplex PCR, and TCRdb's table has in-frame clones only and misses some. That table gives V, J and clone size, and the DNA gave D and trimming. The table shows nearly 250,000 clones, with 82% occurring only once. This CDR3 contains 15 residues. Germline CDR1 SGHRS, CDR2 YFSETQ. The V end was cut by 5 bases, the J end by 1 base, with 10 bases between. The sample taken for sequencing was peripheral blood. The rearrangement uses TRBV5-1 and TRBJ2-6, with D uncertain. The TCR comes from a woman older than 75 with acute or convalescent COVID-19. CDR3 bases: TGCGCCAGCAGTCCTATACTTTCTGGGGCCAACGTCCTGACTTTC. Its protein product is CASSPILSGANVLTF.